These 20 T cell receptor beta chains were all obtained from the same sample, sequenced in a study of regulatory T cells in long-lasting Graves disease. Time point reported: persistent/refractory GD, antithyroid drugs over 5 years with positive TRAb. PBMCs provided the RNA from which the TCR library was made. Construction of the TCR beta libraries employed iRepertoire HTBI primers in conjunction with Arm-PCR of CDR3 regions. TCRdb called the multiplex PCR reads again in MiXCR, with one record for every CDR3 protein. The sample carries 700,000 or so distinct CDR3 sequences, 25% to 35% recorded once. The sequencing here drew on peripheral blood mononuclear cells (PBMCs), taken when the disease was refractory, from a patient treated with antithyroid drugs. The receptors stem from a female donor with Graves disease.

V and J are TRBV20-1 and TRBJ1-5; D unclear. V was pared by 6 bases and J by 0 bases, with 12 bases between. The CDR3 length is 14 residues. In germline, CDR1 is DFQATT, CDR2 SNEGSKA (reference sequence). The CDR3 DNA reads TGCAGTGCCCGCCCAGGTTATAGCAATCAGCCCCAGCATTTT. It specifies CSARPGYSNQPQHF.

This clonotype has more than one count but fewer than ten. The V call is TRBV29-1, the J call TRBJ2-2; 8 bases line up with TRBD1. Germline V lookup: CDR1 SQVTM, CDR2 ANQGSEA. The CDR3 is 17 amino acids. The J segment lost 6 bases and the V segment lost 5 bases, leaving 17 bases of the junction unmatched. CDR3 protein: CSVTLRTGRAIAGELFF. The CDR3 region has the DNA TGCAGCGTTACACTGCGGACAGGGCGAGCCATCGCCGGGGAGCTGTTTTTT.

This clonotype occurred a few times. This chain joins TRBV6-1 and TRBJ1-5, with 7 bases lining up with TRBD1. The CDR3 contains 13 residues. With V trimmed by 7 bases and J by 9 bases, 9 bases remained unmatched. Germline CDR1 MNHNS, CDR2 SASEGT. CDR3 residues: CASTMRGGAPQHF. CDR3 DNA sequence: TGTGCCAGCACCATGAGAGGGGGCGCGCCCCAGCATTTT.

This clonotype has a handful of counts. The chain has TRBV6-2 or TRBV6-3 and TRBJ1-5; the D gene is possibly TRBD1 (5 bases). There are 14 residues in the CDR3. Trimming took off 2 bases at V and 6 bases at J, with 11 bases between the two ends. Germline lookup yields CDR1 MNHEY and CDR2 SVGEGT. Here the CDR3 reads CASSYRGFGQPQHF. The CDR3 coding sequence is TGTGCCAGCAGTTACCGGGGGTTCGGTCAGCCCCAGCATTTT.

This clonotype was found a few times. The germline gene is not matched at one end of the junction; a read error may be the cause. The genes are TRBV12-3 or TRBV12-4 and TRBJ1-4; D may be TRBD1 (6 bases). CDR3 length: 14 residues. The CDR3 DNA reads as TGTGCCACCAGTGGAGGGGGGGAGGGTGAAAAACTGTTTTTT. It is translated as CATSGGGEGEKLFF.

This clonotype has only a few counts. The chain couples TRBV2 to TRBJ2-7, with TRBD2 as a possible D gene (6 bases). The V end was cut by 8 bases, the J end by 5 bases, with 22 bases between. Germline values: CDR1 SNHLY, CDR2 FYNNEI. This CDR3 contains 15 residues. In DNA form, the CDR3 reads TGTGCCAGCGTCTTTAATGCGGGGCCTCTCAACGAGCAGTACTTC. It translates to CASVFNAGPLNEQYF. Drawing the rest from reference TRBV2 and TRBJ2-7, the complete variable domain is EPEVTQTPSHQVTQMGQEVILRCVPISNHLYFYWYRQILGQKVEFLVSFYNNEISEKSEIFDDQFSVERPDGSNFTLKIRSTKLEDSAMYFCASVFNAGPLNEQYFGPGTRLTVT.

The chain carries TRBV18 and TRBJ1-2; D is unresolved. The CDR3 is 13 residues long. Trimming left V 2 bases short and J 6 bases short, with 10 bases between. The germline CDR1 and CDR2 sequences are KGHSH and LQKENI. The CDR3 nucleotides are TGTGCCAGCTCACCATTAGACGGGGATGGCTACACCTTC. Protein sequence: CASSPLDGDGYTF. Combining the CDR3 with reference TRBV18 and TRBJ1-2 gives the whole variable domain NAGVMQNPRHLVRRRGQEARLRCSPMKGHSHVYWYRQLPEEGLKFMVYLQKENIIDESGMPKERFSAEFPKEGPSILRIQQVVRGDSAAYFCASSPLDGDGYTFGSGTRLTVV.

CDR3 nucleotide sequence: TGTGCCAGCACCCCACCGGGGCGGGAGGGCCTCCCGGAGACCCAGTACTTC. It codes for CASTPPGREGLPETQYF. J is TRBJ2-5 and V is TRBV6-2 or TRBV6-3, with 9 bases identical to TRBD2. Germline trimming cut 7 bases from V and 5 bases from J; bases unmatched to any gene: 17. In germline, CDR1 is MNHEY, CDR2 SVGEGT. The CDR3 has 17 residues.

There are a few counts of this clonotype. V is TRBV11-1 and J is TRBJ1-1, with D hard to call. Germline CDR1 is SGHAT and CDR2 is FQDESV (reference sequence). The CDR3 covers 15 residues. Trimming took off 5 bases at V and 0 bases at J, with 13 bases between the two ends. CDR3 sequence: CASSVERAMNTEAFF. In DNA form, the CDR3 reads TGTGCCAGCAGCGTGGAGAGAGCCATGAACACTGAAGCTTTCTTT.

Turning to this clonotype: A read error is possible here, since a much larger clone lies one base away. The chain links TRBV11-2 to TRBJ1-1; no clear D gene. This CDR3 has 12 residues. Germline V gives CDR1 SGHAT, CDR2 FQNNGV. Deletions cut 5 bases from V and 7 bases from J, with 11 bases between. This CDR3 is CASSPGIIEAFF. Written as DNA, the CDR3 is TGTGCCAGCAGCCCTGGTATCATTGAAGCTTTCTTT.

This clonotype has a handful of counts. This rearrangement joins TRBV20-1 to TRBJ2-7; TRBD1 or TRBD2 may be the D gene (5 bases each). V lost 7 bases and J lost 3, with 13 bases in between. Germline-derived CDR1 and CDR2 are DFQATT and SNEGSKA (reference sequence). The CDR3 sequence is 12 residues long. The CDR3 nucleotides are TGCAGTGGTCTGGGGACCTTCTACGAGCAGTACTTC. As protein: CSGLGTFYEQYF.

The chain combines TRBV20-1 with TRBJ2-3, with TRBD2 matching over 8 bases. Trimming took 3 bases from V and 11 from J; bases not matched to a gene: 16. Germline loops: CDR1 DFQATT, CDR2 SNEGSKA (reference sequence). This CDR3 spans 15 amino acids. The CDR3 region has the DNA TGCAGTGCTAGCCAGGCCCCGGGAGGGCCTAGGTTGCAGTATTTT. It encodes CSASQAPGGPRLQYF.

This clonotype was counted only a few times. The rearrangement uses TRBV6-1 and TRBJ1-2; no firm D call. The V end lost 6 bases, the J end lost 3 bases, and 17 bases lay between the germline ends. Germline assignment: CDR1 MNHNS and CDR2 SASEGT. The CDR3 sequence is 15 residues long. DNA of the CDR3: TGTGCCAGCAGGTACCAGTTCTCCCCCCACTATGGCTACACCTTC. It yields the protein CASRYQFSPHYGYTF.

In this sample, this clonotype turned up a few times. The chain joins TRBV6-1 to TRBJ1-2, with 7 bases that match TRBD1. CDR1 MNHNS and CDR2 SASEGT come from the germline V gene. This CDR3 is built from 13 residues. The ends lost 10 bases at V and 4 bases at J; junction bases unmatched: 9. The CDR3 bases are TGTGCCACACAGGGGTCGTTTGGCTATGGCTACACCTTC. The encoded protein is CATQGSFGYGYTF.

This clonotype has only a few counts. V is TRBV7-2 and J is TRBJ2-5, with 12 positions matching TRBD2. V lost 5 bases and J lost 5; bases outside the gene matches: 15. The CDR3 is made up of 18 amino acids. Germline values: CDR1 SGHTA, CDR2 FQGNSA. This CDR3 reads CASSANPTSGRAWETQYF. The CDR3 DNA reads as TGTGCCAGCAGCGCTAACCCGACTAGCGGGAGAGCGTGGGAGACCCAGTACTTC.

V gene TRBV5-1 combines with J gene TRBJ1-2; no clear D. The V gene's germline CDR1 is SGHRS and CDR2 YFSETQ. V shed 0 bases and J shed 8 bases, with 17 bases lying between them. The CDR3 consists of 15 residues. CDR3 in amino acids: CASSLEQPQRGGYTF. Here the CDR3 DNA reads TGCGCCAGCAGCTTGGAACAGCCCCAGCGAGGGGGCTACACCTTC.

The chain has TRBV7-9 and TRBJ2-5; 7 bases are a match to TRBD2. The germline V gene encodes CDR1 SEHNR and CDR2 FQNEAQ (reference sequence). Unmatched junction bases numbered 16, after V lost 4 bases and J lost 5 bases. The CDR3 has 17 residues. The CDR3 DNA follows: TGTGCCAGCAGCTCCCGACTAGCCCAACCGAGGGGTGAGACCCAGTACTTC. Its protein is CASSSRLAQPRGETQYF.

There are a few counts of this clonotype. The V and J genes are TRBV29-1 and TRBJ1-2; no clear D. The V gene lost 1 base and the J gene lost 8 bases, with 8 bases spanning the gap. CDR1 and CDR2 (germline): SQVTM, ANQGSEA. The CDR3 has 11 residues. CDR3 loop: CSVEGAEGYTF. The CDR3 DNA reads TGCAGCGTTGAAGGGGCAGAGGGCTACACCTTC.

CDR3 DNA sequence: TGTGCCAGCAGCCTCAGGGGGCGCGCCACCGGGGAGCTGTTTTTT. This codes for CASSLRGRATGELFF. The rearrangement links TRBV6-1 to TRBJ2-2; 8 positions agree with TRBD1. V shed 6 bases, J shed 4 bases, and the junction held 7 bases outside the gene matches. Germline lookup yields CDR1 MNHNS and CDR2 SASEGT. The CDR3 has 15 amino acids.

There are many counts of this clonotype. The chain joins TRBV12-3 or TRBV12-4 to TRBJ1-2; the D is unclear. The CDR3 extends over 17 amino acids. V lost 5 bases and J lost 0, with 19 bases in between. The CDR3 reads CASSQFARAGSNYGYTF. CDR3 DNA: TGTGCCAGCAGTCAATTTGCCCGGGCCGGTTCTAACTATGGCTACACCTTC.